Each of the 18 T cell receptor beta chains below was sequenced from the same sample in a study. TCRdb reanalysed the 5' RACE reads using MiXCR and keeps one entry per CDR3 protein. This table holds about 9,800 distinct CDR3 sequences, about a quarter found once. The sorted Tregs were CD4+CD25+CD127-/low cells. Sequenced input: Tregs sorted from blood. All receptors come from a female donor with breast cancer.

The CDR3 spells CASSHLRDEQFF. The CDR3 DNA sequence: TGCGCCAGCAGCCACCTCCGGGATGAGCAGTTCTTC. The chain joins TRBV4-1 to TRBJ2-1; D unclear. V was cut by 3 bases and J by 8 bases, with 8 bases left in between. This CDR3 is built from 12 residues. The germline V gene encodes CDR1 MGHRA and CDR2 YSYEKL.

Many counts were recorded for this clonotype. J is TRBJ2-5 and V is TRBV6-1; unclear D gene. Germline CDR1 MNHNS, CDR2 SASEGT. Trimming took 0 bases from V and 5 from J, leaving 16 bases between them. The CDR3 has 16 amino acids. The CDR3 DNA follows: TGTGCCAGCAGTGAAGCGCGATTCATGGGATCGGAGACCCAGTACTTC. Protein product: CASSEARFMGSETQYF.

This clonotype was counted only a few times. This chain connects TRBV20-1 to TRBJ1-5, with D hard to call. Germline lookup yields CDR1 DFQATT and CDR2 SNEGSKA (reference sequence). Trimming cost V 6 bases and J 4 bases, with 19 bases left between them. The length of the CDR3 is 15 residues. The CDR3 nucleotides are TGCAGTGCAAACGGAGATGAGTCGGCGAATCAGCCCCAGCATTTT. Protein: CSANGDESANQPQHF.

This clonotype was seen only a few times. The V and J genes are TRBV9 and TRBJ2-5; 9 bases fit TRBD1. The germline V gene has CDR1 SGDLS and CDR2 YYNGEE. This CDR3 is built from 14 residues. V was pared by 4 bases and J by 4 bases, with 5 bases of the junction left unmatched. CDR3 sequence reads: CASSIWGQGETQYF. CDR3 nucleotides: TGTGCCAGCAGCATTTGGGGACAGGGAGAGACCCAGTACTTC.

This clonotype is medium-sized. The V gene is TRBV6-5, the J gene TRBJ1-1; D not resolved. The V gene's germline CDR1 is MNHEY and CDR2 SVGAGI. V was trimmed by 6 bases and J by 1 base, leaving 9 bases between them. The CDR3 has 13 amino acids. CDR3 region: CASSQYRNTEAFF. CDR3 bases: TGTGCCAGCAGCCAGTACCGGAACACTGAAGCTTTCTTT.

There are a few counts of this clonotype. The J gene is TRBJ1-4, the V gene TRBV6-1; no clear D. V was trimmed by 2 bases and J by 0 bases, leaving 16 bases between them. Germline CDR1 and CDR2: MNHNS and SASEGT. CDR3 length equals 18 residues. The CDR3 nucleotides read TGTGCCAGCAGTGAATATGGGAGGTTCAAAGCAACTAATGAAAAACTGTTTTTT. This translates into CASSEYGRFKATNEKLFF.

This clonotype has more than one count but fewer than ten. It may be a read error: a sequence one base away is much more abundant. This chain links TRBV4-1 with TRBJ1-1; no clear D. Trimming took 0 bases from V and 1 from J, leaving 9 bases between them. CDR1 and CDR2 (germline): MGHRA, YSYEKL. The CDR3 sequence is 15 residues long. In nucleotides, the CDR3 is TGCGCCAGCAGCCAAGATTCTTTGACGAACACTGAAGCTTTCTTT. As protein: CASSQDSLTNTEAFF.

A few counts support this clonotype. V and J are TRBV6-5 and TRBJ2-2, with D unresolved. Trimming left V 5 bases short and J 3 bases short, with 10 bases between. This CDR3 has 14 residues. Germline CDR1 MNHEY, CDR2 SVGAGI. The CDR3 here is CASSRHRDTGELFF. The CDR3 bases are TGTGCCAGCAGTCGGCACCGGGACACCGGGGAGCTGTTTTTT.

Worth noting for this clonotype: A read error may produce the germline difference seen at one junction end. The J gene is TRBJ2-5, the V gene TRBV7-9; no clear D. CDR1 is SEHNR and CDR2 is FQNEAQ in the germline V gene (reference sequence). The CDR3 contains 13 residues. The CDR3 sequence is CVSSFGSEETQYF. CDR3 DNA: TGTGTCAGCAGCTTTGGATCAGAAGAGACCCAGTACTTC.

This clonotype ranks as medium-sized (0.01 to 0.1%). This sequence joins TRBV7-6 and TRBJ2-7; 7 nucleotides match TRBD1. This CDR3 has 18 residues. CDR1 SGHVS and CDR2 FNYEAQ come from the germline V gene. V shed 2 bases and J 0 bases; nucleotides not matched to a gene: 13. The CDR3 loop reads CASSLRDSVYTRSYEQYF. In DNA form, the CDR3 reads TGTGCCAGCAGCTTAAGGGACAGCGTCTATACTCGCTCCTACGAGCAGTACTTC.

V is TRBV12-3 or TRBV12-4 and J is TRBJ2-5, with a weak D call TRBD2 (5 bases). This CDR3 region has 16 residues. Trimming took off 6 bases at V and 5 bases at J, with 22 bases between the two ends. DNA of the CDR3: TGTGCCAGCAGCCCCAACGGGTCGGGGAGCCGGGAGACCCAGTACTTC. This gives the protein CASSPNGSGSRETQYF.

This rearrangement joins TRBV20-1 to TRBJ2-1, with TRBD2 as a possible D gene (6 bases). The CDR3 contains 13 residues. CDR1 and CDR2 (germline): DFQATT, SNEGSKA (reference sequence). Trimming took off 5 bases at V and 5 bases at J, with 13 bases between the two ends. The CDR3 sequence: CSAPWLANNEQFF. The CDR3 nucleotides are TGCAGTGCTCCCTGGCTAGCGAACAATGAGCAGTTCTTC.

This clonotype was seen repeatedly, ten times or more. The chain employs TRBV29-1 and TRBJ1-2; D is perhaps TRBD1 (6 bases). The CDR3 covers 14 residues. Germline V gives CDR1 SQVTM, CDR2 ANQGSEA. Trimming left V 5 bases short and J 6 bases short, with 19 bases between. The CDR3 spells CSVTVWDTRDGYTF. As DNA, the CDR3 is TGCAGCGTTACCGTTTGGGACACCAGGGATGGCTACACCTTC.

Ten or more counts support this clonotype. The rearrangement uses TRBV24-1 and TRBJ1-5; 7 bases align to TRBD1. In germline, CDR1 is KGHDR, CDR2 SFDVKD. The CDR3 has 15 amino acids. V shed 8 bases, J shed 2 bases, and the junction held 8 bases outside the gene matches. DNA of the CDR3: TGTGCCACCACCGAACCAGGGGGAGGCAATCAGCCCCAGCATTTT. Its protein product is CATTEPGGGNQPQHF.

This clonotype was seen a single time. V and J are TRBV20-1 and TRBJ2-4, with 7 bases matching TRBD1. The J segment lost 1 base and the V segment lost 3 bases, leaving 6 bases of the junction unmatched. Germline V gene data show CDR1 as DFQATT and CDR2 as SNEGSKA (reference sequence). This CDR3 has 15 amino acids. The CDR3 spells CSARRTGDAKNIQYF. In DNA, the CDR3 is TGCAGTGCTAGGCGGACAGGAGATGCCAAAAACATTCAGTACTTC.

This clonotype was detected only a few times. The chain employs TRBV29-1 and TRBJ2-1; 7 bases match TRBD2. Germline trimming cut 3 bases from V and 2 bases from J; bases unmatched to any gene: 4. The germline gives CDR1 SQVTM, CDR2 ANQGSEA. The length of the CDR3 is 14 residues. The chain's CDR3 is CSVEVREAYNEQFF. In DNA form, the CDR3 reads TGCAGCGTTGAGGTCCGGGAGGCCTACAATGAGCAGTTCTTC.

This clonotype is medium-sized. The chain has TRBV5-1 and TRBJ2-1, with D uncertain. Trimming stripped 2 bases from V and 9 bases from J, with 24 bases between. The CDR3 has 17 residues. In germline, CDR1 is SGHRS, CDR2 YFSETQ. Written as DNA, the CDR3 is TGCGCCAGCAGCTTCGTAGATTGGACCCCCCTACAATTTGAGCAGTTCTTC. It encodes CASSFVDWTPLQFEQFF.

This clonotype came up many times. This rearrangement joins TRBV7-9 to TRBJ1-2; tentative D call: TRBD1 (6 bases). CDR3 length equals 13 residues. V was shortened by 4 bases and J by 7 bases, with 13 bases between the two germline ends. Germline CDR1 SEHNR, CDR2 FQNEAQ (reference sequence). This CDR3 is CASSSPGVPGYTF. The DNA of the CDR3 is TGTGCCAGCAGCTCCCCAGGGGTTCCTGGCTACACCTTC.